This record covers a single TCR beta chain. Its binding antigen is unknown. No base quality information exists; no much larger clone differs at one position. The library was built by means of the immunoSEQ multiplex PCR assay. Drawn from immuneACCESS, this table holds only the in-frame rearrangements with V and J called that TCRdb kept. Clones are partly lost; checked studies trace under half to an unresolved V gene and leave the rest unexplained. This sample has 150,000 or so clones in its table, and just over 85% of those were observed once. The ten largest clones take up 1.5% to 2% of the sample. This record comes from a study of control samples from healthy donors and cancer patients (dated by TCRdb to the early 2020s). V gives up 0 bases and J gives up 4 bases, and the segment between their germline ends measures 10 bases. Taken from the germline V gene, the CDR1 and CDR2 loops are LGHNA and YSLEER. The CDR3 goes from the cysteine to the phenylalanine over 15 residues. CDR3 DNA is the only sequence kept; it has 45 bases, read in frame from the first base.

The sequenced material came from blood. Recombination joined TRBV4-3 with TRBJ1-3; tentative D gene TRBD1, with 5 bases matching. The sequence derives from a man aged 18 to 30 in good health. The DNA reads TGCGCCAGCAGCCAAGACAGGGCAGGGGGAAACACCATATATTTT. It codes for CASSQDRAGGNTIYF.